Detailed here is one TCR beta chain. This receptor's antigen is unknown. Qualities for individual bases were not recorded, and no much larger clone is one base off. The collaborating institutions used their own protocols to collect whole blood in K2EDTA tubes. For TCRbeta analysis, collaborators shipped samples in one of three forms: frozen whole blood, isolated PBMCs, or DNA extracted from either of those sample types. TCRbeta CDR3 regions were amplified from genomic DNA using the immunoSEQ Assay, a bias-controlled multiplex PCR. On the study's bioinformatics: The number of nucleated cells in each sample was estimated from the amplification of reference gene primers within the assay. To quantify the absolute abundance of each unique TCRbeta CDR3 rearrangement, sequence reads were collapsed and filtered. For each sample, productive Simpson clonality was calculated as the square root of Simpson's diversity index across productive rearrangements. Sourced from immuneACCESS, this table was stored by TCRdb with only in-frame sequences that have V and J called. A share of the clones is absent; for the studies checked, an unresolved V gene accounts for under half, and the remainder has no known explanation. The D gene and trimming were derived from the DNA, and the V and J assignments and clone size from that table. This sample has just under 150,000 clones in its table, and about 92% of those were observed once. The ten largest clones represent around 1.6% of the sample.

The data were taken from a study of blood T cell repertoires in COVID-19 (TCRdb year 2020). Turning to the overall study: Samples from collaborators originated in the United States, Italy and Spain and spanned both the acute and convalescent phases of COVID-19. The repertoires were released in a freely available public database meant as a resource for research on the immune response to SARS-CoV-2. Samples came from the ongoing ImmuneRACE study (first 160 participants) plus 1,254 subjects from 6 global collaborators. Sample metadata almost always included a de-identified subject ID, COVID-19 status, age in years and sex. The material from the prospective study consisted of cDNA or gDNA derived from T cells, B-cell-depleted T cells, or PBMCs. HLA class I and class II types, where available, came from metadata supplied by the sample provider rather than from assay-based typing. Subjects who had been exposed to COVID-19, were actively infected with it, or had recovered from it provided the deeply sampled blood TCRbeta repertoires that made up the dataset.

The CDR3 spans 15 residues, from the cysteine through the phenylalanine. CDR3 DNA is the only sequence kept; it has 45 bases, read in frame from the first base. Ends trimmed: V by 2 bases, J by 0 bases; bases unmatched to a gene: 2. The CDR1 and CDR2 encoded by the germline V gene are KGHSH and LQKENI. Results and caveats for the whole study, not just this receptor: The quantity of clinical and demographic metadata differed by source and by participant and was supplied without curation.

The sequence was collected from a human donor in a cohort sampled during active COVID-19. The chain is assembled from TRBV18 and TRBJ2-5; 8 nucleotides in the junction match TRBD2. The source material was peripheral blood. The CDR3 has the sequence CASSPSLADQETQYF. The DNA sequence is as follows: TGTGCCAGCTCACCATCACTAGCGGACCAAGAGACCCAGTACTTC.